The 22 T cell receptor beta chains reported below all come from one sample, sequenced in a study of early T cells in non-severe SARS-CoV-2 infection. TCRdb redid the calling of the 5' RACE reads with MiXCR, one entry per CDR3 protein. The data show under 100,000 distinct CDR3 sequences, roughly 15% seen once. The specimen was whole blood. All receptors come from an adult who was a healthcare worker with PCR-confirmed SARS-CoV-2 infection or an uninfected control (not recorded which).

V usage is TRBV12-3 or TRBV12-4 and J usage is TRBJ1-6, with D unresolved. V dropped 3 bases and J dropped 6 bases, with 3 bases sitting between them. The CDR3 consists of 12 residues. The CDR3 loop is CASSLGNSPLHF. The CDR3 DNA reads as TGTGCCAGCAGTTTGGGTAATTCACCCCTCCACTTT.

This clonotype appeared a few times. The chain uses TRBV12-3 or TRBV12-4 and TRBJ1-2; 7 nucleotides align to TRBD1. The CDR3 is 13 amino acids. V dropped 3 bases and J dropped 11; count of bases not matched to a gene: 9. The CDR3 coding sequence is TGTGCCAGCAGTTTCTCAGTCCTACAGGGGTACACCTTC. This translates into CASSFSVLQGYTF.

This clonotype has at least ten counts. The rearrangement links TRBV30 to TRBJ2-5; D perhaps matches TRBD2 (6 bases). CDR3 size: 16 residues. Trimming shortened V by 0 bases and J by 1 base, and 15 bases separated the two germline ends. CDR1 is GTSNPN, CDR2 SVGIG, per germline (reference sequence). CDR3 amino acids: CAWSVGSMGGQETQYF. The CDR3 DNA reads as TGTGCCTGGAGTGTAGGGAGCATGGGAGGCCAAGAGACCCAGTACTTC.

This clonotype has a count of ten or more. The rearrangement links TRBV9 to TRBJ1-6; 8 nucleotides match TRBD1. Germline CDR1 and CDR2: SGDLS and YYNGEE. This CDR3 region has 17 residues. After removal of 3 bases from V and 7 bases from J, the junction contained 12 bases not matched to a gene. CDR3 in DNA: TGTGCCAGCAGCGATGATCCCGGGACAGGTCCCAATTCACCCCTCCACTTT. This gives the protein CASSDDPGTGPNSPLHF.

The chain recombines TRBV24-1 with TRBJ2-3, with D tentatively TRBD2 (5 bases). Trimming removed 0 bases at V and 3 bases at J, with 15 bases between. CDR1 and CDR2 from the germline V gene are KGHDR and SFDVKD. The CDR3 has 17 residues. CDR3 residues: CATSDLRDPGGTDTQYF. The CDR3 DNA sequence: TGTGCCACCAGTGATTTGCGTGATCCCGGAGGTACAGATACGCAGTATTTT.

This clonotype showed up many times. The chain recombines TRBV29-1 with TRBJ2-2; no definite D call. Germline V CDR1 and CDR2: SQVTM, ANQGSEA. The ends were cut back, 4 bases at V and 0 bases at J, with 9 bases in the middle. The CDR3 is 14 residues long. The CDR3 sequence is CSVVGQSNTGELFF. Written as DNA, the CDR3 is TGCAGCGTTGTAGGGCAGTCGAACACCGGGGAGCTGTTTTTT.

This clonotype occurred many times. The chain is built from TRBV28 and TRBJ1-1; D is unclear. Trimming removed 3 bases at V and 0 bases at J, with 20 bases between. Germline values: CDR1 MDHEN, CDR2 SYDVKM. The CDR3 has 18 amino acids. The CDR3 coding sequence is TGTGCCAGCAGTTTGATTGTTGTTCTGGGCGGACTGAACACTGAAGCTTTCTTT. Its translation is CASSLIVVLGGLNTEAFF.

The chain employs TRBV12-3 or TRBV12-4 and TRBJ2-7; D might be TRBD2 (6 bases). This CDR3 is 13 amino acids long. Trimming cost V 9 bases and J 2 bases, with 14 bases left between them. The DNA of the CDR3 is TGTGCCAGTAGCGGCTCCGATGCCTACGAGCAGTACTTC. This sequence encodes CASSGSDAYEQYF.

The V gene is TRBV2, the J gene TRBJ2-4; D tentatively fits TRBD1 or TRBD2 (5 bases each). Trimming removed 6 bases at V and 5 bases at J, with 11 bases between. Germline lookup yields CDR1 SNHLY and CDR2 FYNNEI. This CDR3 is built from 13 residues. In nucleotides, the CDR3 is TGTGCCAGCAGCCGGGACGTCGAAAACATTCAGTACTTC. Protein product: CASSRDVENIQYF.

There are many counts of this clonotype. The rearrangement joins TRBV3-1 to TRBJ1-1; 7 bases are a match to TRBD1. This CDR3 region has 14 residues. V gave up 3 bases and J gave up 4 bases; unmatched junction bases: 5. Germline V gene lookup returns CDR1 LGHDT and CDR2 YNNKEL (reference sequence). The CDR3 region has the DNA TGTGCCAGCAGCCAGACACAGGGGCCCACTGAAGCTTTCTTT. Translating it yields CASSQTQGPTEAFF.

At least ten counts were recorded for this clonotype. The chain joins TRBV7-2 to TRBJ2-5; 9 bases map to TRBD2. V shed 2 bases, J shed 5 bases, and the junction held 9 bases outside the gene matches. The CDR3 contains 16 residues. Germline V gene lookup returns CDR1 SGHTA and CDR2 FQGNSA. The CDR3 region is CASSLTLSGGLETQYF. DNA of the CDR3: TGTGCCAGCAGCTTAACGCTCAGCGGGGGGCTGGAGACCCAGTACTTC.

This clonotype was detected many times. The chain recombines TRBV30 with TRBJ2-3; D is possibly TRBD2 (7 bases). The V gene lost 1 base and the J gene lost 4 bases, with 21 bases spanning the gap. The germline CDR1 and CDR2 sequences are GTSNPN and SVGIG (reference sequence). The CDR3 consists of 17 residues. The DNA of the CDR3 is TGTGCCTGGAGTGGGGGGGCAGGACTAGTTGAATCAGATACGCAGTATTTT. Its translation: CAWSGGAGLVESDTQYF.

This clonotype was picked up a small number of times. The chain combines TRBV9 with TRBJ2-3; 13 positions agree with TRBD2. This CDR3 is built from 18 residues. Germline trimming cut 1 base from V and 5 bases from J; bases unmatched to any gene: 10. In germline, CDR1 is SGDLS, CDR2 YYNGEE. The CDR3 reads CASSVIPGTSGVIDTQYF. CDR3 nucleotide sequence: TGTGCCAGCAGCGTAATCCCCGGGACTAGCGGGGTTATAGATACGCAGTATTTT.

The V call is TRBV9, the J call TRBJ2-7; a possible D gene is TRBD1 (5 bases). V dropped 4 bases and J dropped 6 bases, with 14 bases sitting between them. Germline-derived CDR1 and CDR2 are SGDLS and YYNGEE. This CDR3 comprises 13 residues. Written as DNA, the CDR3 is TGTGCCAGCAGCCAAAGTGTTAGGGGCGAGCAGTACTTC. It specifies CASSQSVRGEQYF.

This clonotype was seen ten or more times. The chain uses TRBV7-3 and TRBJ2-1, with 9 bases lining up with TRBD2. The germline CDR1 and CDR2 sequences are SGHTA and FQGTGA. Germline trimming cut 1 base from V and 1 base from J; bases unmatched to any gene: 11. The CDR3 is 19 residues long. The CDR3 loop reads CASSLKGRASGMSYNEQFF. The CDR3 region has the DNA TGTGCCAGCAGCTTAAAGGGGCGGGCTAGCGGGATGTCCTACAATGAGCAGTTCTTC.

The chain couples TRBV3-1 to TRBJ1-5; D possibly corresponds to TRBD1 (6 bases). Germline V lookup: CDR1 LGHDT, CDR2 YNNKEL (reference sequence). V shed 3 bases and J shed 9 bases, with 15 bases lying between them. The CDR3 loop spans 14 amino acids. DNA for the CDR3: TGTGCCAGCAGCCAGGGGGGGCGCCTTGGGCCCCAGCATTTT. It specifies CASSQGGRLGPQHF. Together with reference TRBV3-1 and TRBJ1-5, the CDR3 gives the full variable domain: DTAVSQTPKYLVTQMGNDKSIKCEQNLGHDTMYWYKQDSKKFLKIMFSYNNKELIINETVPNRFSPKSPDKAHLNLHINSLELGDSAVYFCASSQGGRLGPQHFGDGTRLSIL.

In this sample, this clonotype turned up a few times. The rearrangement links TRBV19 to TRBJ2-2; D possibly corresponds to TRBD2 (6 bases). The CDR3 covers 15 residues. Germline V gene sequence: CDR1 LNHDA, CDR2 SQIVND (reference sequence). V was shortened by 6 bases and J by 0 bases, with 11 bases between the two germline ends. The DNA of the CDR3 is TGTGCCAGTAGGCGGGGAGATGCGAACACCGGGGAGCTGTTTTTT. Residues: CASRRGDANTGELFF.

This clonotype has only a few counts. The CDR3 reads CATSRDHAGETSDTQYF. The CDR3 bases are TGTGCCACCAGCAGAGATCACGCGGGGGAGACTTCAGATACGCAGTATTTT. The chain uses TRBV15 and TRBJ2-3, with TRBD2 identical over 7 bases. CDR3 length: 17 amino acids. Per the germline V gene, CDR1 is LNHNV and CDR2 is YYDKDF (reference sequence). After removal of 0 bases from V and 4 bases from J, the junction contained 10 bases not matched to a gene.

CDR3 sequence reads: CSGDRAYNEQFF. In nucleotides, the CDR3 is TGCAGTGGGGACAGGGCCTACAATGAGCAGTTCTTC. This chain links TRBV20-1 with TRBJ2-1; 9 bases are shared with TRBD1. V was pared by 7 bases and J by 2 bases, with 0 bases of the junction left unmatched. The CDR3 is 12 residues long. Germline CDR1 reads DFQATT; CDR2 reads SNEGSKA (reference sequence).

The chain carries TRBV4-1 and TRBJ1-3, with D maybe TRBD1 (6 bases). Germline CDR1 reads MGHRA; CDR2 reads YSYEKL. V was cut by 2 bases and J by 1 base, with 12 bases left in between. The CDR3 loop spans 16 amino acids. The CDR3 is CASSQIQQGSGNTIYF. CDR3 coding DNA: TGCGCCAGCAGCCAAATCCAACAGGGTTCTGGAAACACCATATATTTT.

This clonotype was observed a few times. The CDR3 sequence is CASSPGGASAEAFF. CDR3 bases: TGTGCCAGCAGCCCCGGGGGCGCGTCTGCTGAAGCTTTCTTT. This chain connects TRBV9 to TRBJ1-1; D is possibly TRBD1 (6 bases). In germline, CDR1 is SGDLS, CDR2 YYNGEE. This CDR3 comprises 14 residues. V lost 4 bases to trimming and J lost 6 bases, with 16 bases between them.

This clonotype has more than one count but fewer than ten. V is TRBV10-3 and J is TRBJ2-1, with 12 positions matching TRBD2. Germline V gives CDR1 ENHRY, CDR2 SYGVKD. The CDR3 sequence is 16 residues long. Trimming took 4 bases from V and 6 from J; bases not matched to a gene: 7. The CDR3 DNA follows: TGTGCCATCAGTGCCCCCGGGACTAGCGGGTCCAATGAGCAGTTCTTC. Its translation: CAISAPGTSGSNEQFF.